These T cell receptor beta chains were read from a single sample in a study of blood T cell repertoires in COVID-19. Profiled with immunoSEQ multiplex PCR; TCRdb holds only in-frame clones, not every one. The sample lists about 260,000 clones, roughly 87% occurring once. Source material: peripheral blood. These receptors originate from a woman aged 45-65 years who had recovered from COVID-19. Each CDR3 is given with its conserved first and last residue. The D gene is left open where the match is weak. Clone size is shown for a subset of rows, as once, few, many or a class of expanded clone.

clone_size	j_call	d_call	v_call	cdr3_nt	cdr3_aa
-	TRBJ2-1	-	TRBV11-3	TGTGCCAGCAGCTTAGAGAGCTCCTACAATGAGCAGTTCTTC	CASSLESSYNEQFF
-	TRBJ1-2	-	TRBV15	TGTGCCACCAGCAGAGATAGGAGAAACTATGGCTACACCTTC	CATSRDRRNYGYTF
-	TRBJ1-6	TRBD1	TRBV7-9	TGTGCCAGCAGCTTAGGTGCTCAGGGGGGCGTCGATTCACCCCTCCACTTT	CASSLGAQGGVDSPLHF
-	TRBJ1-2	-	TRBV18	TGTGCCAGCTCACCACCAACAGGCGGCTACACCTTC	CASSPPTGGYTF
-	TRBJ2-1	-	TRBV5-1	TGCGCCAGCTCCGTACAGGGTGGCGGTGTCTACAATGAGCAGTTCTTC	CASSVQGGGVYNEQFF
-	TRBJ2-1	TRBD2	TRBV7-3	TGTGCCAGCAGCCCCGAGGGGACTACCCTCCGCAATGAGCAGTTCTTC	CASSPEGTTLRNEQFF
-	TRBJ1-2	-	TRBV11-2	TGTGCCAGCAGCGGGGGGGGCTACACCTTC	CASSGGGYTF
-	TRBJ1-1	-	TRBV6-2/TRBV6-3	TGTGCCAGCAGTTACTCATTTGGGAGCACTGAAGCTTTCTTT	CASSYSFGSTEAFF
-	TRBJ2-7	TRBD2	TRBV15	TGTGCCACCAGCAGAGATTTAGCGGGGGGGGACGAGCAGTACTTC	CATSRDLAGGDEQYF
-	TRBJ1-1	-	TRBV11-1	TGTGCCAGCAGCTTAGCAACAGGGCGTATGAACACTGAAGCTTTCTTT	CASSLATGRMNTEAFF
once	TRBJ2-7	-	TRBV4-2	TGTGCCAGCAGCCAAGAGCCGGGATCCATCTACGAGCAGTACTTC	CASSQEPGSIYEQYF
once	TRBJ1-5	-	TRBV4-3	TGCGCCAGCAGCCAACTCATAGGCAATCAGCCCCAGCATTTT	CASSQLIGNQPQHF
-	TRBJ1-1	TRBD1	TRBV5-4	TGTGCCAGCAGCTTCCGGGACAGTACCTTTGAAGCTTTCTTT	CASSFRDSTFEAFF
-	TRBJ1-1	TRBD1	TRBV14	TGTGCCAGCAGCCAATATACAGGGGGCGGCACTGAAGCTTTCTTT	CASSQYTGGGTEAFF
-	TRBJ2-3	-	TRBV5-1	TGCGCCAGCAGTAGGACAAACGACGATACGCAGTATTTT	CASSRTNDDTQYF
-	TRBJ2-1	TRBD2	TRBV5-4	TGTGCCAGCAGCAGAAGGCTAGCGGGAGCAGGCTCCTACAATGAGCAGTTCTTC	CASSRRLAGAGSYNEQFF
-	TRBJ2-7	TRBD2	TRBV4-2	TGTGCCAGCAGCCAAGTGGCGGGGACTAGGATCTCCGAGCAGTACTTC	CASSQVAGTRISEQYF
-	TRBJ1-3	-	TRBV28	TGTGCCAGCAGTTCTATCCTTACTGGAAACACCATATATTTT	CASSSILTGNTIYF